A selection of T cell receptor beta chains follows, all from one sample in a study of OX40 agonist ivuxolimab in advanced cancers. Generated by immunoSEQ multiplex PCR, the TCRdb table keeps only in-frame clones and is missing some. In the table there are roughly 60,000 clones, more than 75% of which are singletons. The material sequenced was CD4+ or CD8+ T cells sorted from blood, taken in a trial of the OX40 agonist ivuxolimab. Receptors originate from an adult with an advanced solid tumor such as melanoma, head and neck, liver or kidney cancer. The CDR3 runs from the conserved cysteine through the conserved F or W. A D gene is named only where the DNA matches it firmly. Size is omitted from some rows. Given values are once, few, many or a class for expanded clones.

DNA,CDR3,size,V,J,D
TGTGCCAGCAGTTTTAGGCCCACAACTAATGAAAAACTGTTTTTT,CASSFRPTTNEKLFF,NA,TRBV28,TRBJ1-4,NA
TGTGCCAGCAGCTTATTTCAGGGGAATGAGCAGTTCTTC,CASSLFQGNEQFF,NA,TRBV7-2,TRBJ2-1,NA
TGTGCCAGCAGTGCGGGACTAGCGGGAGGACACACAGATACGCAGTATTTT,CASSAGLAGGHTDTQYF,NA,TRBV25-1,TRBJ2-3,TRBD2
TGTGCCAGCAGAGTTAGCGGGGGAACCTACGAGCAGTACTTC,CASRVSGGTYEQYF,NA,TRBV2,TRBJ2-7,TRBD2
TGCGCCAGCAGCTTGATAACAGGGACGAACACCGGGGAGCTGTTTTTT,CASSLITGTNTGELFF,NA,TRBV5-1,TRBJ2-2,NA
TGTGCCAGCAGTTTATCCTTAGGGTCTGGAAACACCATATATTTT,CASSLSLGSGNTIYF,NA,TRBV28,TRBJ1-3,NA
TGTGCCAGCAGTTTAGCCGGGAGTAGCAATCAGCCCCAGCATTTT,CASSLAGSSNQPQHF,NA,TRBV28,TRBJ1-5,NA
TGCGCCAGCACCGGGGACGGATTTAAGACAGATACGCAGTATTTT,CASTGDGFKTDTQYF,NA,TRBV5-1,TRBJ2-3,NA
TGTGCCAGCACCCTGACAGGGGCCGGAAACACCATATATTTT,CASTLTGAGNTIYF,NA,TRBV6-6,TRBJ1-3,TRBD1
TGTGCCAGCAGTTTTGGGTACGTCACATTAGTATTGGCCAACGAGCAGTACTTC,CASSFGYVTLVLANEQYF,once,TRBV28,TRBJ2-7,NA
TGTGCCAGCAGCCCACGGACAGGGGGCCCTGACACTGAAGCTTTCTTT,CASSPRTGGPDTEAFF,NA,TRBV4-2,TRBJ1-1,TRBD1
TGTGCCAGCAACGGTCCTTTCACAGATACGCAGTATTTT,CASNGPFTDTQYF,few,TRBV2,TRBJ2-3,NA
TGTGCCACCAGCAGAGATAGATACAGGGAGGAGACCCAGTACTTC,CATSRDRYREETQYF,NA,TRBV15,TRBJ2-5,NA
TGCGCCAGCAGCCTAAGACAGGGCCCATCCACTTCCTACGAGCAGTACTTC,CASSLRQGPSTSYEQYF,NA,TRBV4-1,TRBJ2-7,TRBD1
TGTGCCAGCTCACCATACCAAGAAAGCACCGGGGAGCTGTTTTTT,CASSPYQESTGELFF,NA,TRBV18,TRBJ2-2,NA
TGCGCCAGCAGCTTGGGGACTAGCGGAGATGAGCAGTTCTTC,CASSLGTSGDEQFF,NA,TRBV5-1,TRBJ2-1,TRBD2
TGTGCCATCAGTGAGTCGAGTTGGGACAGGGTATATGGCTACACCTTC,CAISESSWDRVYGYTF,once,TRBV10-3,TRBJ1-2,TRBD1
TGTGCCAGCAGTTTGCTTCGCGGCGATACCTACAATGAGCAGTTCTTC,CASSLLRGDTYNEQFF,NA,TRBV28,TRBJ2-1,NA
TGTGCCAGTAGTATAGGGCCAGGGTTGTACTTC,CASSIGPGLYF,NA,TRBV19,TRBJ2-4,NA
TGTGCCAGCGCTAAGGGCACCGGGGAGCTGTTTTTT,CASAKGTGELFF,NA,TRBV11-3,TRBJ2-2,NA
TGTGCCAGCAGGGTCGCTGGCGGGGCCTATGGCTACACCTTC,CASRVAGGAYGYTF,few,TRBV28,TRBJ1-2,NA
TGTGCCAGCAGCCTCAACAGCCTAACCGTCGTCTACGAGCAGTACTTC,CASSLNSLTVVYEQYF,NA,TRBV7-2,TRBJ2-7,NA
TGTGCCAGTAGCCCCCGCCCGGGACTAGCGGGAGGTTACGAGCAGTACTTC,CASSPRPGLAGGYEQYF,once,TRBV19,TRBJ2-7,TRBD2
TGTGCCAGCAGTGGGTCTTACTCTGGAAACACCATATATTTT,CASSGSYSGNTIYF,NA,TRBV28,TRBJ1-3,NA
TGTGCCAGCAGCTCTCCCAGGGGTAGGGGGACTGAAGCTTTCTTT,CASSSPRGRGTEAFF,NA,TRBV7-9,TRBJ1-1,NA
TGCGCCAGCAGCGCCGGGGACAGGGGTACAGATACGCAGTATTTT,CASSAGDRGTDTQYF,few,TRBV5-1,TRBJ2-3,TRBD1
TGTGCCAGCTCACCCGACCAGGGGGCGTCGGGCTACACCTTC,CASSPDQGASGYTF,NA,TRBV18,TRBJ1-2,TRBD1
TGTGCCAGCAGTGTCCTAGACACCGGGGAGCTGTTTTTT,CASSVLDTGELFF,NA,TRBV2,TRBJ2-2,NA
TGTGCCAGCAGCTTAGATAAGGGACTAGCGGAGACCGGGGAGCTGTTTTTT,CASSLDKGLAETGELFF,NA,TRBV11-3,TRBJ2-2,TRBD2
TGTGCCAGCAGAGGGACAGGGGACACCGGGGAGCTGTTTTTT,CASRGTGDTGELFF,NA,TRBV6-6,TRBJ2-2,TRBD1
TGTGCCAGCAGCTTAGTGGGAAACGAGCAGTACTTC,CASSLVGNEQYF,NA,TRBV7-2,TRBJ2-7,NA
TGTGCCATCAGTGAACGGACGACAGTTAACACTGAAGCTTTCTTT,CAISERTTVNTEAFF,NA,TRBV10-3,TRBJ1-1,NA
TGTGCCAGCAGCTCCTATAGCGGGAGTAGGACCGGGGAGCTGTTTTTT,CASSSYSGSRTGELFF,NA,TRBV7-2,TRBJ2-2,TRBD2
TGTGCCAGTCGGATCCTCCGGGACAGGGATAACACTGAAGCTTTCTTT,CASRILRDRDNTEAFF,NA,TRBV19,TRBJ1-1,TRBD1
TGTGCCAGCAGATTAAGGACAGGGGGTACCTACGAGCAGTACTTC,CASRLRTGGTYEQYF,NA,TRBV6-1,TRBJ2-7,TRBD1
TGTGCCAGCAGCGCCCTAGACGCTAGCTACAATGAGCAGTTCTTC,CASSALDASYNEQFF,NA,TRBV6-1,TRBJ2-1,NA
TGTGCCTGGAGTGTAAAATATAGCAATCAGCCCCAGCATTTT,CAWSVKYSNQPQHF,NA,TRBV30,TRBJ1-5,NA
TGTGCCAGCAGTTTGGTCAGGTCGAACACCGGGGAGCTGTTTTTT,CASSLVRSNTGELFF,NA,TRBV27,TRBJ2-2,NA
TGTGCCAGCAGGCGTAGCGGGAGCACAGATACGCAGTATTTT,CASRRSGSTDTQYF,NA,TRBV28,TRBJ2-3,TRBD2
TGTGCCTCAAAGGGGACACCAAATCAGCCCCAGCATTTT,CASKGTPNQPQHF,NA,TRBV10-3,TRBJ1-5,NA